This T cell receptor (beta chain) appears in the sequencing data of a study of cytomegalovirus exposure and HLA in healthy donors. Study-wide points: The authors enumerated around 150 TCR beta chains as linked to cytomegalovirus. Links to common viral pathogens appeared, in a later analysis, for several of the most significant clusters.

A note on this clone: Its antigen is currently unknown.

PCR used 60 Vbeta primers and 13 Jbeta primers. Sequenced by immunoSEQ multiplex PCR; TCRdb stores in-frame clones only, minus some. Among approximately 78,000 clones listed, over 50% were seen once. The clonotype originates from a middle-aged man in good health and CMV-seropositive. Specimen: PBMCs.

The chain's CDR3 is CASSLGSGLAYEQYF. The CDR3 DNA follows: TGTGCCAGCAGCTTAGGCTCAGGCCTGGCCTACGAGCAGTACTTC. The V call is TRBV11-3, the J call TRBJ2-7; D remains unclear. The CDR3 runs 15 residues. The germline V gene encodes CDR1 SGHNT and CDR2 YENEEA. Trimming left V 1 base short and J 2 bases short, with 12 bases between.